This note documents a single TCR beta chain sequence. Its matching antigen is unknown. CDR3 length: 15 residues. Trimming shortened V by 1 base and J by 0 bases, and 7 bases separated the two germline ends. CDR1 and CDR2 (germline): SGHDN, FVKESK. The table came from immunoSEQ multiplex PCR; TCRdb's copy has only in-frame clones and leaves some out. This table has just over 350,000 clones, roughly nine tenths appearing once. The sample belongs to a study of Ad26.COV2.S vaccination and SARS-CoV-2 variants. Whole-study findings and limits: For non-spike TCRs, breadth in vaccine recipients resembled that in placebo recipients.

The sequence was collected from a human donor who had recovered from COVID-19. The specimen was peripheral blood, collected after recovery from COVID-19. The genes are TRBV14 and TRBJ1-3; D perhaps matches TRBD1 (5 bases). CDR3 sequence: CASSQGGSSGNTIYF. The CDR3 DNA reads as TGTGCCAGCAGCCAAGGGGGCAGCTCTGGAAACACCATATATTTT.